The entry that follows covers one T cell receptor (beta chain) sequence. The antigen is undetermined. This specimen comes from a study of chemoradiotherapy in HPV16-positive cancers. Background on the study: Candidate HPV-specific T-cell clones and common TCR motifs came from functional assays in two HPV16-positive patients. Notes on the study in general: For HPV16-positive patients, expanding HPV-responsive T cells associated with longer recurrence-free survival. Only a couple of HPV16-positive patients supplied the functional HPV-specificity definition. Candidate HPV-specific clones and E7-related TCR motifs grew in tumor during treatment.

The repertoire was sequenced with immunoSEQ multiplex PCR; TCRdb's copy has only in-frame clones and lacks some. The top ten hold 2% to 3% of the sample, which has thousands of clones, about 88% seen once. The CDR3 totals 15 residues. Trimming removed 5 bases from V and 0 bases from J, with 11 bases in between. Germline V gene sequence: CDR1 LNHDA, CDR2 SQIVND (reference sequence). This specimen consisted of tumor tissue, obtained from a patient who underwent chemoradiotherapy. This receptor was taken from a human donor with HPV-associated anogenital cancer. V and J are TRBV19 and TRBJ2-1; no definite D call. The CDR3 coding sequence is TGTGCCAGTAGTTTTGACGCGAGCTCCTACAATGAGCAGTTCTTC. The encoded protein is CASSFDASSYNEQFF.